These 8 T cell receptor beta chains were all obtained from the same sample, sequenced in a study of blood T cell repertoires in COVID-19. Libraries were prepared by immunoSEQ multiplex PCR; TCRdb keeps only in-frame clonotypes and omits some of them. Here the sample spans more than 200,000 clones, about 91% being singletons. Sequencing used peripheral blood. These receptors all come from a woman in her thirties with COVID-19, enrolled during active disease.

This clone has a handful of counts. The CDR3 DNA follows: TGCGCCAGCAGCCAAGGCGATGGGAGGCGTCTGTCTGAAGCTTTCTTT. It is translated as CASSQGDGRRLSEAFF. The chain employs TRBV4-3 and TRBJ1-1, with D unclear. Germline V gene data show CDR1 as LGHNA and CDR2 as YSLEER. The CDR3 has 16 amino acids. The ends were cut back, 1 base at V and 6 bases at J, with 18 bases in the middle.

The CDR3 here is CASSSPGTSGQETQYF. The CDR3 DNA sequence: TGTGCCAGCAGTTCCCCCGGGACTAGCGGACAAGAGACCCAGTACTTC. The chain uses TRBV28 and TRBJ2-5; 11 nucleotides agree with TRBD2. V was pared by 4 bases and J by 2 bases, with 6 bases of the junction left unmatched. This CDR3 is built from 16 residues. The germline CDR1 and CDR2 sequences are MDHEN and SYDVKM.

The J gene is TRBJ2-1, the V gene TRBV3-1 (or the pseudogene TRBV3-2); no reliable D call. Trimming cost V 1 base and J 4 bases, with 11 bases left between them. The V gene's germline CDR1 is LGHDT and CDR2 YNNKEL (reference sequence). The CDR3 spans 15 residues. CDR3 nucleotides: TGTGCCAGCAGCCAAGTCGCTACCCCATACAATGAGCAGTTCTTC. Translating gives CASSQVATPYNEQFF.

The V and J genes are TRBV18 and TRBJ2-5; D unresolved. V was clipped by 5 bases and J by 3 bases, with 4 bases between them. Per the germline V gene, CDR1 is KGHSH and CDR2 is LQKENI. This CDR3 region has 11 residues. The CDR3 nucleotides are TGTGCCAGCTCATCAAAAGAGACCCAGTACTTC. This translates into CASSSKETQYF. The full variable domain, its missing parts supplied by reference TRBV18 and TRBJ2-5, is NAGVMQNPRHLVRRRGQEARLRCSPMKGHSHVYWYRQLPEEGLKFMVYLQKENIIDESGMPKERFSAEFPKEGPSILRIQQVVRGDSAAYFCASSSKETQYFGPGTRLLVL.

The CDR3 DNA is TGCGCCAGCAGCCCAGGGACAGCACCTAATCAGCCCCAGCATTTT. Amino acids: CASSPGTAPNQPQHF. The gene calls are TRBV5-1 and TRBJ1-5; TRBD1 matches at 7 bases. Trimming removed 4 bases from V and 4 bases from J; junction bases left unmatched: 8. Germline CDR1 and CDR2: SGHRS and YFSETQ. This CDR3 region has 15 residues.

The J gene is TRBJ2-2, the V gene TRBV6-4; TRBD1 agrees at 7 bases. Germline V gives CDR1 MRHNA, CDR2 SNTAGT. Trimming at V came to 2 bases and at J to 5 bases, leaving 2 bases not matched to a gene. This CDR3 contains 14 residues. The CDR3 protein is CASSDIRGTGELFF. Written as DNA, the CDR3 is TGTGCCAGCAGTGACATCAGGGGGACCGGGGAGCTGTTTTTT.

This clone was seen only once. The V gene is TRBV7-2, the J gene TRBJ2-7; perhaps TRBD2 as D (6 bases). V lost 5 bases and J lost 6, with 20 bases in between. The CDR3 runs to 15 residues. Germline V lookup: CDR1 SGHTA, CDR2 FQGNSA. The CDR3 spells CASSPLGLLPGEQYF. In nucleotides, the CDR3 is TGTGCCAGCAGCCCCCTGGGACTCCTCCCGGGCGAGCAGTACTTC.

The chain recombines TRBV20-1 with TRBJ2-3; 7 bases line up with TRBD2. The length of the CDR3 is 15 residues. With 3 bases clipped from V and 0 bases from J, the junction kept 6 bases outside the gene matches. CDR1 DFQATT and CDR2 SNEGSKA come from the germline V gene (reference sequence). CDR3 sequence (DNA): TGCAGTGCTAGTGACGGGGGGTTGAGCACAGATACGCAGTATTTT. Translation: CSASDGGLSTDTQYF.